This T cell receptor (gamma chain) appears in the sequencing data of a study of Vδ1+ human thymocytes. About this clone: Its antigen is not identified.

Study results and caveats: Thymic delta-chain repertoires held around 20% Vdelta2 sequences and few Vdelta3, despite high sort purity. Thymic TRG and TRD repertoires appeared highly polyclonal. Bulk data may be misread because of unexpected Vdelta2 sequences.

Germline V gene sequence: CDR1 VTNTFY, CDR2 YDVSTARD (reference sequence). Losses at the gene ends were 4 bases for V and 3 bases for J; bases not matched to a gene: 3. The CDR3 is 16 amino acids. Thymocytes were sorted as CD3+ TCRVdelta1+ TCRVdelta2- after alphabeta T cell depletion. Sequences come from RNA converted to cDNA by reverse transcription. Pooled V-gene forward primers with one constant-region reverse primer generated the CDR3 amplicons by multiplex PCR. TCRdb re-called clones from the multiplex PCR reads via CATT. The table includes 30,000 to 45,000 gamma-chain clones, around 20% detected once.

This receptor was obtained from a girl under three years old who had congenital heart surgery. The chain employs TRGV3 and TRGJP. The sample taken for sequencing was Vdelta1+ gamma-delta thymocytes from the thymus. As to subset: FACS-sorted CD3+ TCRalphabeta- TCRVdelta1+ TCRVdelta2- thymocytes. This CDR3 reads CATWEAQELGKKIKVF. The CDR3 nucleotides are TGTGCCACCTGGGAAGCGCAAGAGTTGGGCAAAAAAATCAAGGTATTT.